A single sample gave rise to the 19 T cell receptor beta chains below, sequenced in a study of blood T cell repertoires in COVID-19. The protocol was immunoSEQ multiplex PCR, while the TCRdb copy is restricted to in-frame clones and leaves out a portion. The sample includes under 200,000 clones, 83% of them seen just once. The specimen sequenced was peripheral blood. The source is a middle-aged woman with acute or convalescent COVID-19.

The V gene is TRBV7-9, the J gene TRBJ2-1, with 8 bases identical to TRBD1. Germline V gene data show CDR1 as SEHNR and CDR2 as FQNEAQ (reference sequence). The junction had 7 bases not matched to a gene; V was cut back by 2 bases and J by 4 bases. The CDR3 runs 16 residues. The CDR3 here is CASSLRGQGHYNEQFF. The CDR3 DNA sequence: TGTGCCAGCAGCTTACGCGGACAGGGTCATTACAATGAGCAGTTCTTC.

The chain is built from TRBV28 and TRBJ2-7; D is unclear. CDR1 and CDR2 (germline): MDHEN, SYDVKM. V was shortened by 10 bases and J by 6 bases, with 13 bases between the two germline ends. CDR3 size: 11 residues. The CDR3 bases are TGTGCCACCCCACGGAGACGCGAGCAGTACTTC. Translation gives CATPRRREQYF. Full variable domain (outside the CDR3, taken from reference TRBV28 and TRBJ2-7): DVKVTQSSRYLVKRTGEKVFLECVQDMDHENMFWYRQDPGLGLRLIYFSYDVKMKEKGDIPEGYSVSREKKERFSLILESASTNQTSMYLCATPRRREQYFGPGTRLTVT.

The CDR3 nucleotides are TGTGCCAGCAGCCCCGGACTCAGCCCGGGGGGTACGCAGTATTTT. Amino acid sequence: CASSPGLSPGGTQYF. This chain joins TRBV11-2 and TRBJ2-3, with TRBD2 matching over 7 bases. The V gene end was trimmed by 5 bases and the J gene end by 8 bases; junction bases not matched to a gene: 13. Germline V lookup: CDR1 SGHAT, CDR2 FQNNGV. The CDR3 is made up of 15 amino acids.

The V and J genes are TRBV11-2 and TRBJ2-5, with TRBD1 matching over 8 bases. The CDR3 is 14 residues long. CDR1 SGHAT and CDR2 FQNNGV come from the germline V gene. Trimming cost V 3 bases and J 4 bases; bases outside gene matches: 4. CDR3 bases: TGTGCCAGCAGCTTCAGGGGGCAGGGAGAGACCCAGTACTTC. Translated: CASSFRGQGETQYF.

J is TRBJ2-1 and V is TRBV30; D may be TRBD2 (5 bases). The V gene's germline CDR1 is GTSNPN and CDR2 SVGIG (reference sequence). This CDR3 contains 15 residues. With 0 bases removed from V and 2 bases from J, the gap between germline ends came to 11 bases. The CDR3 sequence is CAWSVYGGTYNEQFF. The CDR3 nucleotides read TGTGCCTGGAGTGTATATGGAGGAACCTACAATGAGCAGTTCTTC. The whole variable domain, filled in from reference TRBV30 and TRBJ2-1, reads SQTIHQWPATLVQPVGSPLSLECTVEGTSNPNLYWYRQAAGRGLQLLFYSVGIGQISSEVPQNLSASRPQDRQFILSSKKLLLSDSGFYLCAWSVYGGTYNEQFFGPGTRLTVL.

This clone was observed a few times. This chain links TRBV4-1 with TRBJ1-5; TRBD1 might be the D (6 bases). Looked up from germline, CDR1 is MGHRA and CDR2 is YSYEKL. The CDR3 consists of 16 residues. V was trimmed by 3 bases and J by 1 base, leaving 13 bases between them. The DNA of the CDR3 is TGCGCCAGCAGCCAGGGAGCGGGACACAGCAATCAGCCCCAGCATTTT. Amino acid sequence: CASSQGAGHSNQPQHF.

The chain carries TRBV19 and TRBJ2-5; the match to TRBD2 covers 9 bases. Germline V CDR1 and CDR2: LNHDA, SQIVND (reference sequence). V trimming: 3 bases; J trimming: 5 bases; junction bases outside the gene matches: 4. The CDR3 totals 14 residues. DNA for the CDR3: TGTGCCAGTAGTATTAGCGGGAGCGGGGAGACCCAGTACTTC. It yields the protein CASSISGSGETQYF.

The CDR3 region has the DNA TGCAGCGTTTTCGAGGGAAACACCGGGGAGCTGTTTTTT. Its translation: CSVFEGNTGELFF. V is TRBV29-1 and J is TRBJ2-2; TRBD2 is a possible D gene (5 bases). CDR3 size: 13 residues. Trimming cost V 5 bases and J 2 bases, with 9 bases left between them. Germline V gene data show CDR1 as SQVTM and CDR2 as ANQGSEA.

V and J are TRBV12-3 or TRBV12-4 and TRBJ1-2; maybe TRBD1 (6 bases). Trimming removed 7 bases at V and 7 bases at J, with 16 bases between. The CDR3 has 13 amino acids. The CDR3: CASTRGQSIGYTF. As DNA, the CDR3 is TGTGCCAGCACCCGCGGACAGAGTATTGGCTACACCTTC.

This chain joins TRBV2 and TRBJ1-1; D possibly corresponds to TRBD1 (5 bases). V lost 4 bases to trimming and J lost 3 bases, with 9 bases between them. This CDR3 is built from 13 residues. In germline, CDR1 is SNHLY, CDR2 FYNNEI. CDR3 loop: CASSVGRDTEAFF. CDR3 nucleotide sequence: TGTGCCAGCAGTGTCGGCAGGGACACTGAAGCTTTCTTT.

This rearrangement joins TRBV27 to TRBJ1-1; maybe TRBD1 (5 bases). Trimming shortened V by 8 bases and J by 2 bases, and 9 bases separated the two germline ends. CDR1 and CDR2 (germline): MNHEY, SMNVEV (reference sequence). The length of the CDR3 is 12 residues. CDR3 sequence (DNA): TGTGCCAGCCAGGGAGGTAACACTGAAGCTTTCTTT. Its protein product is CASQGGNTEAFF.

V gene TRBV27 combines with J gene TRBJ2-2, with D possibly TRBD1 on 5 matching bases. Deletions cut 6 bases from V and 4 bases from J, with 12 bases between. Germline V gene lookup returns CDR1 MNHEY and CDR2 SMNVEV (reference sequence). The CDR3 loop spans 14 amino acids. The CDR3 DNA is TGTGCCAGCAGATTAAGGGGAAGCACCGGGGAGCTGTTTTTT. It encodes CASRLRGSTGELFF.

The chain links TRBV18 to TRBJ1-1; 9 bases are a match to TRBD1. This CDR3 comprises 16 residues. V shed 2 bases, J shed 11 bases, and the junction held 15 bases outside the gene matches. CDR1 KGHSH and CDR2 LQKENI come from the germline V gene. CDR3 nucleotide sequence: TGTGCCAGCTCACCAAGACAGGGGGGCCAAGGGTTAGTGGCTTTCTTT. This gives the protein CASSPRQGGQGLVAFF. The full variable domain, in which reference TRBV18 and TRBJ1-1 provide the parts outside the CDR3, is NAGVMQNPRHLVRRRGQEARLRCSPMKGHSHVYWYRQLPEEGLKFMVYLQKENIIDESGMPKERFSAEFPKEGPSILRIQQVVRGDSAAYFCASSPRQGGQGLVAFFGQGTRLTVV.

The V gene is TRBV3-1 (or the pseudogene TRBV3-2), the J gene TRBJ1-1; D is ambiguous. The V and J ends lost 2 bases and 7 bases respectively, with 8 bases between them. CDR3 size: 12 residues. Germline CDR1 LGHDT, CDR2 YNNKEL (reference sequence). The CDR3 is CASSQSAGEAFF. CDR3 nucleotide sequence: TGTGCCAGCAGCCAATCAGCGGGTGAAGCTTTCTTT.

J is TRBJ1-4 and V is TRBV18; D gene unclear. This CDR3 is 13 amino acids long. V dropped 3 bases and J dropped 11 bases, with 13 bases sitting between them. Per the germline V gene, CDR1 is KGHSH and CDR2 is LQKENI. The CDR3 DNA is TGTGCCAGCTCACCTGGAGGGCGAGAGAAACTGTTTTTT. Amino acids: CASSPGGREKLFF.

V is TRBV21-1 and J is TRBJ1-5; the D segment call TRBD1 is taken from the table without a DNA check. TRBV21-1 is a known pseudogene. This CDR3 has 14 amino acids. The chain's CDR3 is CASRWTGIGQPQHF. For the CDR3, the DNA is TGTGCCAGCCGTTGGACAGGGATCGGCCAGCCCCAGCATTTT.

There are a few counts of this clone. The CDR3 DNA reads as TGTGCCAGCAGTTACTCAGCGGGAGAAGGTTACGAGCAGTACTTC. This codes for CASSYSAGEGYEQYF. The chain links TRBV6-5 to TRBJ2-7, with 8 bases lining up with TRBD2. V gave up 0 bases and J gave up 4 bases; unmatched junction bases: 5. Germline V gene data show CDR1 as MNHEY and CDR2 as SVGAGI. The CDR3 runs to 15 residues.

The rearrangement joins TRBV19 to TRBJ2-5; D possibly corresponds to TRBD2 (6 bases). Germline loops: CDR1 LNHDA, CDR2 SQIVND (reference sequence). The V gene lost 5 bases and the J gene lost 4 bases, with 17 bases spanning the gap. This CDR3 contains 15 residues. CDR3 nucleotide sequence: TGTGCCAGTAGTTTGGGGGGTATAGGCTTAGAGACCCAGTACTTC. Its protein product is CASSLGGIGLETQYF.

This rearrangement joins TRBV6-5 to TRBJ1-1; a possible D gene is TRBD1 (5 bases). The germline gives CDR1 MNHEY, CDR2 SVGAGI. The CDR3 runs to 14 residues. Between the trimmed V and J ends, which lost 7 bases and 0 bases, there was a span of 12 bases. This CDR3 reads CASTPTALNTEAFF. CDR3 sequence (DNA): TGTGCCAGCACACCGACAGCGCTGAACACTGAAGCTTTCTTT.